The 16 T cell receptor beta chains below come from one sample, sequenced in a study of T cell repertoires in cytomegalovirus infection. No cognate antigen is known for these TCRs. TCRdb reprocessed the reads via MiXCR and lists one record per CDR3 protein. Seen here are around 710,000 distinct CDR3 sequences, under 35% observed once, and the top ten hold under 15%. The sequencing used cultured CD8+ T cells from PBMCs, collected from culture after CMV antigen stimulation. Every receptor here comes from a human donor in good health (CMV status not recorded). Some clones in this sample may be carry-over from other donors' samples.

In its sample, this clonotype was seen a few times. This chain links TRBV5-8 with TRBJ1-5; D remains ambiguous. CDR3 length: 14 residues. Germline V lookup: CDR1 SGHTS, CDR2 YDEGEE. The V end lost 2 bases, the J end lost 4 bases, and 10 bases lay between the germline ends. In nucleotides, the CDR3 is TGTGCCAGCAGCTTCGGCAATACTAATCAGCCCCAGCATTTT. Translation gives CASSFGNTNQPQHF. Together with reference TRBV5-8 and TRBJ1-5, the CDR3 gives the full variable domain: EAGVTQSPTHLIKTRGQQATLRCSPISGHTSVYWYQQALGLGLQFLLWYDEGEERNRGNFPPRFSGRQFPNYSSELNVNALELEDSALYLCASSFGNTNQPQHFGDGTRLSIL.

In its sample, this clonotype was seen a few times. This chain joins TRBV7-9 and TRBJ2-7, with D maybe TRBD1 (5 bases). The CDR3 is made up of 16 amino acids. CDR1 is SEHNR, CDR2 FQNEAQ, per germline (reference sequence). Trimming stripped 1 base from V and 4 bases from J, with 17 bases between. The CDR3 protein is CASSLDYVVDTYEQYF. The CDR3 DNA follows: TGTGCCAGCAGCTTAGACTACGTTGTGGACACATACGAGCAGTACTTC.

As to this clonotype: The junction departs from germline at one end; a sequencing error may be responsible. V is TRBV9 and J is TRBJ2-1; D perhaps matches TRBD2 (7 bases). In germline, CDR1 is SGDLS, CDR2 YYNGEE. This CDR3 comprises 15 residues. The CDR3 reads CASSVLGGARNEQFF. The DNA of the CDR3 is TGTGCTAGCAGCGTATTAGGGGGGGCCCGCAATGAGCAGTTCTTC.

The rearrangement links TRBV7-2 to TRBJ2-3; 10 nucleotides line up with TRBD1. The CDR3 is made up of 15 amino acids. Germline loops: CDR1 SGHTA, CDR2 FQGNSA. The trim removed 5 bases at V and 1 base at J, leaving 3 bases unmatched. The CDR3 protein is CASSRTGGGTDTQYF. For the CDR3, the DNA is TGTGCCAGCAGCCGGACAGGGGGTGGCACAGATACGCAGTATTTT.

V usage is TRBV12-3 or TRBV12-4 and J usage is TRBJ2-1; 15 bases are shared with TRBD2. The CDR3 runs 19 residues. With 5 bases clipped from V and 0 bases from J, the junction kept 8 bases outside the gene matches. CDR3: CASSLGTSGGLSSYNEQFF. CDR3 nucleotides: TGTGCCAGCAGTCTCGGGACTAGCGGGGGGCTGAGCTCCTACAATGAGCAGTTCTTC.

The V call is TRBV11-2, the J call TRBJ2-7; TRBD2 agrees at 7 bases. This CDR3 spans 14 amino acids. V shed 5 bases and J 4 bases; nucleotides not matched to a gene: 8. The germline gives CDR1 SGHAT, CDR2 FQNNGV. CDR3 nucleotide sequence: TGTGCCAGCAGCCTTGGGGAGGGGTGGTACGAGCAGTACTTC. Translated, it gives CASSLGEGWYEQYF. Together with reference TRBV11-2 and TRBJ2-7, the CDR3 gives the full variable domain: EAGVAQSPRYKIIEKRQSVAFWCNPISGHATLYWYQQILGQGPKLLIQFQNNGVVDDSQLPKDRFSAERLKGVDSTLKIQPAKLEDSAVYLCASSLGEGWYEQYFGPGTRLTVT.

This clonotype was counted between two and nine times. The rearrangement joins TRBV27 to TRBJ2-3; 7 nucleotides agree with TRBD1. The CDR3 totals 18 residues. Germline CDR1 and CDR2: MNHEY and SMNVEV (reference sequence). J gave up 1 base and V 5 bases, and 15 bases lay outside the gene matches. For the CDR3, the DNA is TGTGCCAGCAGTGCCGGGACAGCCACCGTAGAGGGCACAGATACGCAGTATTTT. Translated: CASSAGTATVEGTDTQYF.

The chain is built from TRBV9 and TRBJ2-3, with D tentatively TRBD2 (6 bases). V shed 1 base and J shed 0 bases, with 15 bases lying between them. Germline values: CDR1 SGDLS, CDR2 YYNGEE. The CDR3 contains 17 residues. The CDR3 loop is CASSVPRNGGSTDTQYF. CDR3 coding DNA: TGTGCCAGCAGCGTACCCCGGAACGGGGGTAGCACAGATACGCAGTATTTT.

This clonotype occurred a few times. The CDR3 spells CASSQFWETQYF. Here the CDR3 DNA reads TGCGCCAGCAGCCAATTTTGGGAGACCCAGTACTTC. This chain connects TRBV4-1 to TRBJ2-5; D is unresolved. In germline, CDR1 is MGHRA, CDR2 YSYEKL. Trimming cost V 2 bases and J 5 bases, with 6 bases left between them. The CDR3 is 12 amino acids.

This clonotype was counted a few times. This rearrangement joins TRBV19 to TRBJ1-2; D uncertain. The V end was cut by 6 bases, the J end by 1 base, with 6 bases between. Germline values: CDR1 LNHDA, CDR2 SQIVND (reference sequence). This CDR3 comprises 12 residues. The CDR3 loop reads CASRVGNYGYTF. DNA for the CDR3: TGTGCCAGTAGGGTCGGTAACTATGGCTACACCTTC.

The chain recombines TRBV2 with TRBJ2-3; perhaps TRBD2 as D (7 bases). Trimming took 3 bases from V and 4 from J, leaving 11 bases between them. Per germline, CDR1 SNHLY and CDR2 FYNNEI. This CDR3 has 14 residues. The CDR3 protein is CASSERGGADTQYF. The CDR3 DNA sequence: TGTGCCAGCAGTGAGAGAGGGGGGGCAGATACGCAGTATTTT.

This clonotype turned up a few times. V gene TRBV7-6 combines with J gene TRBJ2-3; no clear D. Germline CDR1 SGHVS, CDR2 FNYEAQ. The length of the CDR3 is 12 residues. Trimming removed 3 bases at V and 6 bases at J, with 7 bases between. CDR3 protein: CASSFWDDTQYF. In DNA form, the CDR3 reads TGTGCCAGCAGCTTCTGGGATGATACGCAGTATTTT.

For the CDR3, the DNA is TGTGCCAGCAGCTCACCGGGACCGAACTCCTACGAGCAGTACTTC. Translating it yields CASSSPGPNSYEQYF. The V gene is TRBV7-8, the J gene TRBJ2-7, with D perhaps assigned TRBD1 or TRBD2 (5 bases each). CDR1 SGHVS and CDR2 FQNEAQ come from the germline V gene. The V end lost 4 bases, the J end lost 0 bases, and 13 bases lay between the germline ends. CDR3 length: 15 residues.

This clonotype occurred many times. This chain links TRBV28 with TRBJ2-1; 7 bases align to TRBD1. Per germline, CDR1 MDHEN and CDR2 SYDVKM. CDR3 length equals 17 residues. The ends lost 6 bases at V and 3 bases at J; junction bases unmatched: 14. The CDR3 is CASSTVSTGVYYNEQFF. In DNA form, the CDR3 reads TGTGCCAGCAGCACAGTCTCTACAGGGGTTTACTACAATGAGCAGTTCTTC. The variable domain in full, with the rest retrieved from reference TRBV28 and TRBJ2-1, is DVKVTQSSRYLVKRTGEKVFLECVQDMDHENMFWYRQDPGLGLRLIYFSYDVKMKEKGDIPEGYSVSREKKERFSLILESASTNQTSMYLCASSTVSTGVYYNEQFFGPGTRLTVL.

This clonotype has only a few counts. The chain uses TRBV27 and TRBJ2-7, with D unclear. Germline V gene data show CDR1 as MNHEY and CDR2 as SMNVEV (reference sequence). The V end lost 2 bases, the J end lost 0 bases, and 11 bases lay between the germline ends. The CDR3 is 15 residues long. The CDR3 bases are TGTGCCAGCAGTTTAGGGCCGGGCCCCTCCTACGAGCAGTACTTC. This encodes CASSLGPGPSYEQYF.

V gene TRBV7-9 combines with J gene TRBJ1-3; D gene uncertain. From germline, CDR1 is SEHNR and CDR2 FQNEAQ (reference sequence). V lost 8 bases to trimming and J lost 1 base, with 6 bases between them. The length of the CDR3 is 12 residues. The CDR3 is CASRLSGNTIYF. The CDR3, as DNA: TGTGCCAGCCGCCTTTCTGGAAACACCATATATTTT. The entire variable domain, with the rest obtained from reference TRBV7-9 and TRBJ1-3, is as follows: DTGVSQNPRHKITKRGQNVTFRCDPISEHNRLYWYRQTLGQGPEFLTYFQNEAQLEKSRLLSDRFSAERPKGSFSTLEIQRTEQGDSAMYLCASRLSGNTIYFGEGSWLTVV.